The 22 T cell receptor beta chains below all came from one sample that was sequenced in a study of cytomegalovirus exposure and HLA in healthy donors. PCR was performed using 60 Vbeta and 13 Jbeta primers. Here immunoSEQ multiplex PCR was the method, and the copy in TCRdb shows in-frame clones only, minus some. This table holds around 200,000 clones, over 75% found once. Sequenced input: PBMCs. These receptors originate from a woman in her forties or fifties in good health and CMV-seropositive.

The chain combines TRBV28 with TRBJ1-5; the D gene is possibly TRBD1 (6 bases). Germline CDR1 is MDHEN and CDR2 is SYDVKM. The CDR3 has 17 amino acids. V was shortened by 3 bases and J by 4 bases, with 19 bases between the two germline ends. The CDR3 spells CASSFSGGRGGNQPQHF. CDR3 nucleotides: TGTGCCAGCAGTTTTTCGGGAGGAAGGGGGGGGAATCAGCCCCAGCATTTT.

The rearrangement joins TRBV27 to TRBJ1-5; no clear D. Deletions cut 5 bases from V and 5 bases from J, with 19 bases between. The CDR3 is 16 amino acids. Germline V gene sequence: CDR1 MNHEY, CDR2 SMNVEV (reference sequence). CDR3 sequence reads: CASSPGWREGDQPQHF. The CDR3 DNA is TGTGCCAGCAGTCCTGGGTGGAGGGAGGGTGATCAGCCCCAGCATTTT.

The CDR3 DNA reads as TGTGCCAGTACCGCAGGGACAGGGTATAATCAGCCCCAGCATTTT. Its translation: CASTAGTGYNQPQHF. V is TRBV19 and J is TRBJ1-5; 9 positions match TRBD1. The J segment lost 4 bases and the V segment lost 7 bases, leaving 8 bases of the junction unmatched. The germline V gene encodes CDR1 LNHDA and CDR2 SQIVND (reference sequence). This CDR3 contains 15 residues.

CDR3 DNA sequence: TGCGCCAGCAGCCAATGGAAACAGGGGACCTACGAGCAGTACTTC. Protein product: CASSQWKQGTYEQYF. The chain employs TRBV4-3 and TRBJ2-7, with 7 bases lining up with TRBD1. Germline V gene lookup returns CDR1 LGHNA and CDR2 YSLEER. The CDR3 covers 15 residues. J was trimmed by 2 bases and V by 2 bases; bases with no gene match: 6.

The chain couples TRBV11-2 to TRBJ1-1; D remains unclear. The CDR3 sequence is 12 residues long. Germline V gives CDR1 SGHAT, CDR2 FQNNGV. V was trimmed by 5 bases and J by 4 bases, leaving 8 bases between them. CDR3 nucleotides: TGTGCCAGCAGCCTTCGGGGCACTGAAGCTTTCTTT. Its protein is CASSLRGTEAFF.

The chain has TRBV4-1 and TRBJ1-1; D gene ambiguous. This CDR3 is built from 12 residues. CDR1 is MGHRA, CDR2 YSYEKL, per germline. Trimming removed 1 base at V and 6 bases at J, with 6 bases between. The DNA for the CDR3 is TGCGCCAGCAGCCAAGCTTTTTCTGAAGCTTTCTTT. Its protein product is CASSQAFSEAFF.

This clone was detected only once. The CDR3, as DNA: TGTGCCAGCAGTGGACAGGGGGCTAGTAATTCACCCCTCCACTTT. Encoded protein: CASSGQGASNSPLHF. This chain joins TRBV9 and TRBJ1-6, with TRBD1 matching 11 bases. J was trimmed by 6 bases and V by 5 bases; bases with no gene match: 4. The CDR3 runs 15 residues. CDR1 is SGDLS and CDR2 is YYNGEE in the germline V gene.

The chain employs TRBV28 and TRBJ1-1; the D gene is possibly TRBD1 (5 bases). Germline lookup yields CDR1 MDHEN and CDR2 SYDVKM. The germline V and J ends were trimmed by 6 bases and 1 base, with 9 bases remaining between them. The CDR3 is made up of 13 amino acids. The CDR3 coding sequence is TGTGCCAGCAGAGGGAGGGGGAACACTGAAGCTTTCTTT. Its translation: CASRGRGNTEAFF.

The chain uses TRBV19 and TRBJ1-6, with D possibly being TRBD1 (5 bases). Germline V CDR1 and CDR2: LNHDA, SQIVND (reference sequence). Deletions cut 4 bases from V and 6 bases from J, with 13 bases between. The CDR3 is 15 residues long. The CDR3 DNA is TGTGCCAGTAGTACCTGGGGACTTCTTAATTCACCCCTCCACTTT. Translated, it gives CASSTWGLLNSPLHF.

The genes are TRBV7-6 and TRBJ1-2; 9 nucleotides align to TRBD1. This CDR3 comprises 14 residues. The junction had 8 bases not matched to a gene; V was cut back by 5 bases and J by 7 bases. Per germline, CDR1 SGHVS and CDR2 FNYEAQ. The CDR3: CASSIDTGGGGYTF. CDR3 nucleotide sequence: TGTGCCAGCAGCATCGATACAGGGGGCGGTGGCTACACCTTC.

The genes are TRBV9 and TRBJ2-7, with 8 bases matching TRBD2. CDR1 and CDR2 from the germline V gene are SGDLS and YYNGEE. V lost 0 bases, J lost 0 bases, and 5 bases stayed unmatched. This CDR3 is 16 amino acids long. The CDR3 DNA reads as TGTGCCAGCAGCGTAGCCGGGGGGGTCGACTCCTACGAGCAGTACTTC. Protein product: CASSVAGGVDSYEQYF.

This chain links TRBV5-1 with TRBJ2-3; the D gene is possibly TRBD1 (6 bases). The germline CDR1 and CDR2 sequences are SGHRS and YFSETQ. Trimming cost V 2 bases and J 4 bases, with 11 bases left between them. This CDR3 contains 14 residues. CDR3 in amino acids: CASSFEQGPDTQYF. The DNA for the CDR3 is TGCGCCAGCAGCTTTGAGCAGGGGCCAGATACGCAGTATTTT.

The chain is built from TRBV5-4 and TRBJ2-5; TRBD1 matches 7 bases. This CDR3 is 15 amino acids long. Germline CDR1 and CDR2: SGHNT and YYREEE (reference sequence). V was clipped by 4 bases and J by 0 bases; unmatched bases: 6. CDR3 loop: CASSLQGLDQETQYF. The CDR3 DNA is TGTGCCAGCAGCCTACAGGGGTTAGACCAAGAGACCCAGTACTTC.

The chain joins TRBV6-6 to TRBJ2-2; D remains ambiguous. Germline V gives CDR1 MNHNY, CDR2 SVGAGI (reference sequence). The CDR3 sequence is 12 residues long. V lost 6 bases and J lost 5, with 7 bases in between. CDR3 loop: CASSSPTGELFF. The CDR3 DNA follows: TGTGCCAGCAGCAGTCCTACCGGGGAGCTGTTTTTT.

The chain recombines TRBV2 with TRBJ1-2; D perhaps matches TRBD1 (6 bases). Germline CDR1 reads SNHLY; CDR2 reads FYNNEI. The CDR3 loop spans 13 amino acids. V lost 5 bases and J lost 5, with 12 bases in between. The CDR3 loop is CASSPDSFYGYTF. The CDR3 DNA follows: TGTGCCAGCAGTCCGGACAGTTTTTATGGCTACACCTTC.

The chain uses TRBV30 and TRBJ1-1; 7 bases agree with TRBD1. Per germline, CDR1 GTSNPN and CDR2 SVGIG (reference sequence). The CDR3 consists of 13 residues. The V and J ends lost 2 bases and 2 bases, in that order; junction bases with no gene match: 2. The CDR3 region has the DNA TGTGCCTGGAGTCGGACAGGAAACACTGAAGCTTTCTTT. It specifies CAWSRTGNTEAFF.

The chain couples TRBV2 to TRBJ1-2, with D hard to call. Germline V CDR1 and CDR2: SNHLY, FYNNEI. V dropped 5 bases and J dropped 4 bases, with 5 bases sitting between them. CDR3 length: 11 amino acids. The CDR3 loop is CASSSSYGYTF. CDR3 nucleotide sequence: TGTGCCAGCAGTAGTAGCTATGGCTACACCTTC.

This clone was seen only a few times. The chain uses TRBV5-6 and TRBJ2-3, with D tentatively TRBD1 (8 bases). The CDR3 has 15 amino acids. Between the trimmed V and J ends, which lost 3 bases and 4 bases, there was a span of 15 bases. Germline CDR1 and CDR2: SGHDT and YYEEEE. CDR3 protein: CASSSWTGRADTQYF. The CDR3 DNA follows: TGTGCCAGCAGCTCCTGGACAGGGAGGGCAGATACGCAGTATTTT.

This clone was seen a handful of times. The gene calls are TRBV7-8 and TRBJ1-6, with 7 positions matching TRBD1. This CDR3 contains 14 residues. Germline V gives CDR1 SGHVS, CDR2 FQNEAQ. V gave up 5 bases and J gave up 9 bases; unmatched junction bases: 7. CDR3 sequence: CASSTRTGRSPLHF. Written as DNA, the CDR3 is TGTGCCAGCAGCACCCGGACAGGCCGTTCACCCCTCCACTTT.

This chain uses TRBV2 with TRBJ2-4, with D perhaps matching TRBD2 (5 bases). The ends were cut back, 8 bases at V and 4 bases at J, with 9 bases in the middle. Per the germline V gene, CDR1 is SNHLY and CDR2 is FYNNEI. This CDR3 contains 12 residues. For the CDR3, the DNA is TGTGCCAGCCAGCGGCAAAAAAACATTCAGTACTTC. Translated, it gives CASQRQKNIQYF.

The chain is built from TRBV27 and TRBJ1-6; 7 bases fit TRBD1. Germline-derived CDR1 and CDR2 are MNHEY and SMNVEV (reference sequence). V gave up 5 bases and J gave up 8 bases; unmatched junction bases: 12. This CDR3 region has 16 residues. The CDR3 bases are TGTGCCAGCAGTCTCGACAGGGTCCGCCACCATTCACCCCTCCACTTT. Translating gives CASSLDRVRHHSPLHF.

Only one count was recorded for this clone. The chain couples TRBV4-2 to TRBJ2-7, with D possibly TRBD1 on 5 matching bases. Looked up from germline, CDR1 is LGHNA and CDR2 is YNFKEQ. CDR3 length equals 17 residues. V lost 0 bases and J 0 bases, leaving 15 bases between the germline ends. In nucleotides, the CDR3 is TGTGCCAGCAGCCAAGAATTAACAGGAGAAAGCTCCTACGAGCAGTACTTC. This sequence encodes CASSQELTGESSYEQYF.